This T cell receptor (beta chain) is from a study of low-dose radiotherapy and immunotherapy resistance in tumors. This clonotype was seen only a few times. Time point here: before trial treatment. This CDR3 spans 17 amino acids. The V gene end was trimmed by 0 bases and the J gene end by 3 bases; junction bases not matched to a gene: 7. Per germline, CDR1 MNHGY and CDR2 SAAAGT. It was with a constant-region primer and a V-primer adapter that TCRs were amplified over roughly 20 PCR cycles. TCRdb reanalysed the reads using MiXCR and keeps one entry per CDR3 protein. The data contain tens of thousands of distinct CDR3 sequences, approximately 12% of them singletons.

This sequence originates from a female donor with ovarian cancer. The specimen was PBMCs, collected before treatment. The chain combines TRBV6-8 with TRBJ2-1; TRBD2 matches 8 bases. Here the CDR3 DNA reads TGTGCCAGCAGTTACTCGGGGGCGGGAGGAATCTACAATGAGCAGTTCTTC. It is translated as CASSYSGAGGIYNEQFF.